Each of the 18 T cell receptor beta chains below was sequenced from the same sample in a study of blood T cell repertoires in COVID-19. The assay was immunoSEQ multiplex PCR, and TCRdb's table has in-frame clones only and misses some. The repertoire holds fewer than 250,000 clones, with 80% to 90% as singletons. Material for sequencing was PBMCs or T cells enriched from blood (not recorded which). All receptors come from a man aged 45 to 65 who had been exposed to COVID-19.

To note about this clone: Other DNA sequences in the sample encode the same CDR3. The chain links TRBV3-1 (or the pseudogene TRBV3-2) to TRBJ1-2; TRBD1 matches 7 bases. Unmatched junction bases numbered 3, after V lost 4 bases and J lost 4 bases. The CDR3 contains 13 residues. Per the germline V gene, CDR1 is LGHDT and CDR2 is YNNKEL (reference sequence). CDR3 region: CASSLGTAYGYTF. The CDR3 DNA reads TGTGCCAGCAGCCTCGGGACAGCCTATGGCTACACCTTC.

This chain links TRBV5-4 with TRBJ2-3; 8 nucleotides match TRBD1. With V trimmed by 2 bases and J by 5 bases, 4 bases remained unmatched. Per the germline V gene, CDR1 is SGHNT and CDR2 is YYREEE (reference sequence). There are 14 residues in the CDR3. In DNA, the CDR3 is TGTGCCAGCAGCTTTCGACAGGGGCGAGATACGCAGTATTTT. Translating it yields CASSFRQGRDTQYF.

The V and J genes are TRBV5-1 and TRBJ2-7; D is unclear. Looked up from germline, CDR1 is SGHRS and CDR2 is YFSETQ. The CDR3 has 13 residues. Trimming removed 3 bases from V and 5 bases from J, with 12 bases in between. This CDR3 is CASSSLWQDEQYV. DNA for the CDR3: TGCGCCAGCAGCTCGCTTTGGCAAGACGAGCAGTACGTC.

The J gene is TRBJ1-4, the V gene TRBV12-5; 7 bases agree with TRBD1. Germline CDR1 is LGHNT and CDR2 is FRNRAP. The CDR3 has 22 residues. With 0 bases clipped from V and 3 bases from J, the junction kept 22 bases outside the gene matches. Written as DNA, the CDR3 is TGTGCTAGTGGTTTGGTAAACCGTAAAACCCTAACAGGGGTATTGGCTAATGAAAAACTGTTTTTT. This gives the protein CASGLVNRKTLTGVLANEKLFF.

The CDR3 DNA is TGTGCCAGTAGTATCAGGGAGGGCAACGTCCTGACTTTC. Translating it yields CASSIREGNVLTF. This chain connects TRBV19 to TRBJ2-6; 7 nucleotides line up with TRBD2. The CDR3 is 13 residues long. Germline V gene lookup returns CDR1 LNHDA and CDR2 SQIVND (reference sequence). Trimming at V came to 3 bases and at J to 9 bases, leaving 2 bases not matched to a gene. The variable domain in full, with the rest retrieved from reference TRBV19 and TRBJ2-6, is DGGITQSPKYLFRKEGQNVTLSCEQNLNHDAMYWYRQDPGQGLRLIYYSQIVNDFQKGDIAEGYSVSREKKESFPLTVTSAQKNPTAFYLCASSIREGNVLTFGAGSRLTVL.

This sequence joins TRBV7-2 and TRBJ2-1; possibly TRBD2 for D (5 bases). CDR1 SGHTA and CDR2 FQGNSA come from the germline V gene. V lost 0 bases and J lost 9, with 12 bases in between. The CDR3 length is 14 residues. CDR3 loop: CASSLAPRGFEQFF. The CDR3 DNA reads TGTGCCAGCAGCTTAGCCCCTCGGGGTTTTGAGCAGTTCTTC.

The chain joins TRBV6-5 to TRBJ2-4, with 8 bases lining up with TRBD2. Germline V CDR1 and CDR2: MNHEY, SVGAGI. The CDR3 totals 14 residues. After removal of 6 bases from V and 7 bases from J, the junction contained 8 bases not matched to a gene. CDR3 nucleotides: TGTGCCAGCAGACCAGGACTAGCCGCCAACATTCAGTACTTC. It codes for CASRPGLAANIQYF.

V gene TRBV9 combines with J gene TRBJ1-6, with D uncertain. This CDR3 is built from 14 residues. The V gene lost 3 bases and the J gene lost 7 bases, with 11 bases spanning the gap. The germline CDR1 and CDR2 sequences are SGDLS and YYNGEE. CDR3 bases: TGTGCCAGCAGCGCAAGCCCGAGAAATTCACCCCTCCACTTT. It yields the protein CASSASPRNSPLHF.

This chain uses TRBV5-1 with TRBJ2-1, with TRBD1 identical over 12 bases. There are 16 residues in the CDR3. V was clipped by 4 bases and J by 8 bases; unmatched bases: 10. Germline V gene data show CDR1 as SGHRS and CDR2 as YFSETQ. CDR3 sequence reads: CASSRWGQGAADEQFF. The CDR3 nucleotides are TGCGCCAGCAGCAGATGGGGACAGGGGGCCGCGGATGAGCAGTTCTTC.

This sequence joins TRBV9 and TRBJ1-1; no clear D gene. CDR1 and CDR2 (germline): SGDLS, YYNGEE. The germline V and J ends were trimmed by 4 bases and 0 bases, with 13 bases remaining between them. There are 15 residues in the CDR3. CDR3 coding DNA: TGTGCCAGCAGCCCTCGGGAGGGATTGAACACTGAAGCTTTCTTT. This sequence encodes CASSPREGLNTEAFF.

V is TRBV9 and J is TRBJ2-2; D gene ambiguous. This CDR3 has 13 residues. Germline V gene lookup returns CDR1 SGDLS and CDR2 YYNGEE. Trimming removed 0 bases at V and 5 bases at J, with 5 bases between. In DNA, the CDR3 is TGTGCCAGCAGCGTAGTAGTTACCGGGGAGCTGTTTTTT. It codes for CASSVVVTGELFF. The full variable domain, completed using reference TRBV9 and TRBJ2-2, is DSGVTQTPKHLITATGQRVTLRCSPRSGDLSVYWYQQSLDQGLQFLIQYYNGEERAKGNILERFSAQQFPDLHSELNLSSLELGDSALYFCASSVVVTGELFFGEGSRLTVL.

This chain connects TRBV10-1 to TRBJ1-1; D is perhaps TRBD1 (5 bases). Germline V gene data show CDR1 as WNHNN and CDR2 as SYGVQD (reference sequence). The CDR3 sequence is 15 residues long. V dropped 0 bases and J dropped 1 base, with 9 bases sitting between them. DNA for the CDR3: TGCGCCAGCAGTGAGTCCGGCAGGGAGAACACTGAAGCTTTCTTT. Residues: CASSESGRENTEAFF.

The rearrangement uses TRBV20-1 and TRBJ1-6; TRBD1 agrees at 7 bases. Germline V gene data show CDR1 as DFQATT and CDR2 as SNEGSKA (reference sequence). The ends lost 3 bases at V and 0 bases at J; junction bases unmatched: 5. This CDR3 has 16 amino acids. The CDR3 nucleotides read TGCAGTGCTAGTCCGGGACAGATCTCCTATAATTCACCCCTCCACTTT. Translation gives CSASPGQISYNSPLHF.

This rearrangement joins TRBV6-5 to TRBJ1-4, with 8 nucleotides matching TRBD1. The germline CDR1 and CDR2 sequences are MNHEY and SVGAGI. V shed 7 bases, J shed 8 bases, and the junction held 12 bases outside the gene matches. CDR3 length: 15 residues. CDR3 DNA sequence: TGTGCCAGCAAAAATACCGACAGGGGTGGAGAAAAACTGTTTTTT. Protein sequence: CASKNTDRGGEKLFF.

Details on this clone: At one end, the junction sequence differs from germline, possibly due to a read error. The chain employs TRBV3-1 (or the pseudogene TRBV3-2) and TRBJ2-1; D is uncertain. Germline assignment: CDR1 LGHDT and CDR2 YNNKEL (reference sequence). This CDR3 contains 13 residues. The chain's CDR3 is CASSQLLYDEQFF. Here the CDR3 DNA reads TGTGCCAGCAGCCAGTTACTCTACGATGAGCAGTTCTTC.

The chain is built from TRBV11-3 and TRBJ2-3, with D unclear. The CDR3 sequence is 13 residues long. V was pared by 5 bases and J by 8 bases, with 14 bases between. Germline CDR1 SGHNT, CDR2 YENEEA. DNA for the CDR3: TGTGCCAGCAGCGGTAGCCCCATGGGTACGCAGTATTTT. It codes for CASSGSPMGTQYF. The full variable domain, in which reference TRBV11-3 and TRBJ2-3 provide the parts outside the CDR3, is EAGVVQSPRYKIIEKKQPVAFWCNPISGHNTLYWYLQNLGQGPELLIRYENEEAVDDSQLPKDRFSAERLKGVDSTLKIQPAELGDSAVYLCASSGSPMGTQYFGPGTRLTVL.

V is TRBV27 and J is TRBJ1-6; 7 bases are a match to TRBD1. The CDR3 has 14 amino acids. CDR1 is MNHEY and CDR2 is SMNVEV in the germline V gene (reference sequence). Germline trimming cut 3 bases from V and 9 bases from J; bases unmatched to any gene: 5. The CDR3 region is CASSLDRISSPLHF. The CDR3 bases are TGTGCCAGCAGTTTGGACAGGATTAGTTCACCCCTCCACTTT.

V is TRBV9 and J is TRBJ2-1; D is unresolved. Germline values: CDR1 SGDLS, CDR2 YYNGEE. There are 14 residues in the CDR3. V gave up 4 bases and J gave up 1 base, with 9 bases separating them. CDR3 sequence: CASSPHGSYNEQFF. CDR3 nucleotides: TGTGCCAGCAGCCCCCACGGTTCCTACAATGAGCAGTTCTTC.